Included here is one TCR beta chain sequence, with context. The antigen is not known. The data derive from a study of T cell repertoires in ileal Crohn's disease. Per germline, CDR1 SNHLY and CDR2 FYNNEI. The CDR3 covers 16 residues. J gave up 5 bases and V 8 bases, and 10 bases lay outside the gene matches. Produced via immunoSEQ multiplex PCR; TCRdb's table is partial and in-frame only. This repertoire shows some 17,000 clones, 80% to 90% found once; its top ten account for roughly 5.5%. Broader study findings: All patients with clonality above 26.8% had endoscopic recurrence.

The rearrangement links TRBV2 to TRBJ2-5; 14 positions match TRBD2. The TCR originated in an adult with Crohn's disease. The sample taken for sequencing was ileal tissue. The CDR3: CASVPGLAGVEETQYF. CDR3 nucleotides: TGTGCCAGCGTCCCGGGACTAGCGGGAGTGGAGGAGACCCAGTACTTC.